This T cell receptor beta chain was sequenced for a study of blood T cell repertoires in COVID-19. The CDR3 is 14 residues long. V was cut by 7 bases and J by 2 bases, with 15 bases left in between. CDR1 is MNHEY and CDR2 is SVGAGI in the germline V gene. Measured with immunoSEQ multiplex PCR; TCRdb has only the in-frame clones, and not every one. The table records roughly 180,000 clones, about 85% of them present only once. The receptor was derived from a woman aged 45 to 65 with COVID-19, enrolled during active disease. The chain links TRBV6-5 to TRBJ2-7; D is possibly TRBD2 (7 bases). Sequences were obtained from peripheral blood. The CDR3 reads CASTRGGGTYEQYF. CDR3 in DNA: TGTGCCAGCACCAGGGGAGGGGGGACCTACGAGCAGTACTTC.